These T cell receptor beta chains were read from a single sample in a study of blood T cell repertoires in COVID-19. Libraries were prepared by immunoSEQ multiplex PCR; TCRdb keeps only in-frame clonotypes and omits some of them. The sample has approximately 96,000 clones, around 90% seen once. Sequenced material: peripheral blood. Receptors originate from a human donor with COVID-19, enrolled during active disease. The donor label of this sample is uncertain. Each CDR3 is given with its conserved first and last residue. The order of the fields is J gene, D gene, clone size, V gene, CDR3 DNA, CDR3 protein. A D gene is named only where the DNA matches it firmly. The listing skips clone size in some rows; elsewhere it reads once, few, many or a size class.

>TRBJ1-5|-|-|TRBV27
TGTGCCAGCAGTCCGCCGAGGGGGGGGGCTATTAGCAATCAGCCCCAGCATTTT
CASSPPRGGAISNQPQHF
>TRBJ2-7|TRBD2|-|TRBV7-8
TGTGCCAGCAGCTTAACTCAAGCGGGAGGCATTGTCTACGAGCAGTACTTC
CASSLTQAGGIVYEQYF
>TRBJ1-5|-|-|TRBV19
TGTGCCAGTAGTATCAACCCAGGGAGGGGCTATCAGCCCCAGCATTTT
CASSINPGRGYQPQHF
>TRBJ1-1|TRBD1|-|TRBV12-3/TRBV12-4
TGTGCCAGCAGTTATGACAGGGTTTTCTTT
CASSYDRVFF
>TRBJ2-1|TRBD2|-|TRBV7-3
TGTGCCAGCAGCTTATCTAGCGGGGGAACCTACAATGAGCAGTTCTTC
CASSLSSGGTYNEQFF
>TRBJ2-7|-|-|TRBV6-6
TGTGCCAGCAGTTACACAGGCTCTTCCTACGAGCAGTACTTC
CASSYTGSSYEQYF
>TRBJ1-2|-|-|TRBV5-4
TGTGCCAGCAGCTTGGTCCGGAGTTATGGCTACACCTTC
CASSLVRSYGYTF
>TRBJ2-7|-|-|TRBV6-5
TGTGCCACCGTTGGCAGCTACGAGCAGTACTTC
CATVGSYEQYF
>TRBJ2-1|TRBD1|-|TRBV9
TGTGCCAGCAGCGCACGGGACAGTAACTACAATGAGCAGTTCTTC
CASSARDSNYNEQFF
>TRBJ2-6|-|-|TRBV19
TGTGCCAGTACGGGGTCCGGGGCCAACGTCCTGACTTTC
CASTGSGANVLTF
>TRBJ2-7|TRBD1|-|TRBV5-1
TGCGCCAGCAGCTTGTCTGGGACAGGGGGGTACGAGCAGTACTTC
CASSLSGTGGYEQYF
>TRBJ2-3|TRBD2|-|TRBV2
TGTGCCAGCAGCCCCGGGGTAGCGGGGTGGACAGATACGCAGTATTTT
CASSPGVAGWTDTQYF
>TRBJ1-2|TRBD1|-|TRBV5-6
TGTGCCAGCAGCTTGCCCGGGCAGGGGGCCGCGGGCTACACCTTC
CASSLPGQGAAGYTF
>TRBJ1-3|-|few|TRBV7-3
TGTGCCAGCAGCCTATGGGGGGGATCCGGAAACACCATATATTTT
CASSLWGGSGNTIYF
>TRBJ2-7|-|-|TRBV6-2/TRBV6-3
TGTGCCAGCAGTGTCGGAGGATCGGGCTCCTACGAGCAGTACTTC
CASSVGGSGSYEQYF
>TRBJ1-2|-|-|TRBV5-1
TGCGCCAGCAGCTTGGGGGGCAGGGCCCCAACCTATGGCTACACCTTC
CASSLGGRAPTYGYTF
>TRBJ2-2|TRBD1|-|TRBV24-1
TGTGCCACCAGTGATACTAGACAGGGGGCGAACACCGGGGAGCTGTTTTTT
CATSDTRQGANTGELFF
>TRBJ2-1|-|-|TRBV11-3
TGTGCCAGCAGCCGGGGTGGGGGGAGCTCCTACAATGAGCAGTTCTTC
CASSRGGGSSYNEQFF
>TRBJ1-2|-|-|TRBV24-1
TGTGCCACCAGTAGCGGCGGTGGAAGAGGCTACACCTTC
CATSSGGGRGYTF
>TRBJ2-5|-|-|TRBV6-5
TGTGCCAGCAGCTCAGGGTGGGGTCTCCGAGAGACCCAGTACTTC
CASSSGWGLRETQYF
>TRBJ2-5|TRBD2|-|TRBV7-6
TGTGCCAGCAGCCTGGTCAGCCTAGCGGAACGAGAGACCCAGTACTTC
CASSLVSLAERETQYF
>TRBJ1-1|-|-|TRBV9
TGTGCCAGCAGCGTAGGCAGGGATAACACTGAAGCTTTCTTT
CASSVGRDNTEAFF
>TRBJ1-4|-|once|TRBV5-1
TGCGCCAGCAGCTTGGTTCAGGGGTTGGGAAAACTGTTTTTT
CASSLVQGLGKLFF
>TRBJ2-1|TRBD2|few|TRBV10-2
TGCGCCAGCAGTTTAGCGGGAGAAGGTGAGCAGTTCTTC
CASSLAGEGEQFF
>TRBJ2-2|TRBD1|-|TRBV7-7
TGTGCCAGCAGCTTTGACAGGGCCTCGAACACCGGGGAGCTGTTTTTT
CASSFDRASNTGELFF
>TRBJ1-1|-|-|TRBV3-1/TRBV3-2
TGTGCCAGCAGCCAAAGGAGTCAGGGGACTGAAGCTTTCTTT
CASSQRSQGTEAFF
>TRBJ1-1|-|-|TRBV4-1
TGCGCCAGCAGCCAAGATCGCAGGGAGGACACTGAAGCTTTCTTT
CASSQDRREDTEAFF
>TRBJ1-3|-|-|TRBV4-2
TGTGCCAGCAGCCAAGATTTAGGCGGGGGGGGATCTGGAAACACCATATATTTT
CASSQDLGGGGSGNTIYF
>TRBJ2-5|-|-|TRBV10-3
TGTGCCATCAGTTTTCACTCTCGGACAGCACAAGAGACCCAGTACTTC
CAISFHSRTAQETQYF
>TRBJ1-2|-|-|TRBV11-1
TGTGCCAGCAGCTCCGGCCTTGGTAGCTTGAATGGCTACACCTTC
CASSSGLGSLNGYTF